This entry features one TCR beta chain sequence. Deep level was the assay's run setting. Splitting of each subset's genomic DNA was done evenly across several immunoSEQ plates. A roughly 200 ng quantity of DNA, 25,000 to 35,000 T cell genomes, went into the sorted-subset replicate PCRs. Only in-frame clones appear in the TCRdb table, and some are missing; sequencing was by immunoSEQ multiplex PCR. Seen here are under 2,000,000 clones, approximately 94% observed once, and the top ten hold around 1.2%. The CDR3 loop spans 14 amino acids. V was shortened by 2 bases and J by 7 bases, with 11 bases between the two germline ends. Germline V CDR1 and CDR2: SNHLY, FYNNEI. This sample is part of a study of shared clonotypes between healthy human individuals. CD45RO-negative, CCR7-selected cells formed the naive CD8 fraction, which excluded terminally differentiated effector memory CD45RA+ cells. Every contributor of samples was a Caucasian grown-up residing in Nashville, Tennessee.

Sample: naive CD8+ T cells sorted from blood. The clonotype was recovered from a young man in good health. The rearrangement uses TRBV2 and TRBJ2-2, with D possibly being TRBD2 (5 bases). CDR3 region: CASSESGVDGELFF. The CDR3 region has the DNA TGTGCCAGCAGTGAATCCGGGGTTGACGGGGAGCTGTTTTTT.